This is a list of T cell receptor beta chains from one sample in a study of T cell repertoires in cytomegalovirus infection. A single record per CDR3 protein comes from TCRdb applying MiXCR to the reads. The data contain roughly 570,000 distinct CDR3 sequences, almost 40% of them seen just once; the ten biggest clones take up about half. Their antigens remain unidentified. The sample here was cultured PBMCs, taken from culture after CMV antigen stimulation. These receptors all stem from a human donor in good health (CMV status not recorded). Some clones in this sample may be carry-over from other donors' samples. CDR3s include the opening cysteine and the closing phenylalanine or tryptophan. A D gene is named only where the DNA matches it firmly. Expanded clones get a size class; other rows say once, few or many, or leave the size out.

V	length	J	size	D	CDR3	DNA
TRBV7-2	19	TRBJ1-3	few	.	CASSLVSPQQGDSGNTIYF	TGTGCCAGCAGCTTAGTATCCCCGCAACAGGGAGACTCTGGAAACACCATATATTTT
TRBV7-2	13	TRBJ2-7	many	.	CASSLTWDNEQYF	TGTGCCAGCAGCTTAACGTGGGATAACGAGCAGTACTTC
TRBV6-2/TRBV6-3	14	TRBJ2-7	few	.	CASSETIPFFGQYF	TGTGCCAGCAGTGAGACAATTCCTTTCTTCGGGCAGTACTTC
TRBV20-1	17	TRBJ2-3	.	TRBD2	CSASGTSGGATTDTQYF	TGCAGTGCTTCCGGGACTAGCGGGGGGGCGACCACAGATACGCAGTATTTT
TRBV29-1	11	TRBJ2-7	.	.	CSGTFSYEQYF	TGCAGCGGGACATTTAGCTACGAGCAGTACTTC
TRBV12-3/TRBV12-4	11	TRBJ2-7	.	.	CASSARGEQYF	TGTGCCAGCAGTGCTAGGGGGGAGCAGTACTTC
TRBV6-2/TRBV6-3	16	TRBJ2-1	few	.	CASSDGVGVSYNEQFF	TGTGCCAGCAGCGACGGTGTAGGGGTTTCCTACAATGAGCAGTTCTTC
TRBV7-8	13	TRBJ2-1	many	.	CASSLSGGNEQFF	TGTGCCAGCAGCTTATCCGGGGGCAATGAGCAGTTCTTC
TRBV7-6	17	TRBJ2-2	few	TRBD2	CASSPSRDYWNTGELFF	TGTGCCAGCAGCCCTAGCCGGGACTACTGGAACACCGGGGAGCTGTTTTTT
TRBV7-2	12	TRBJ2-5	few	.	CASSPRGATQYF	TGTGCCAGCAGCCCCAGGGGGGCGACCCAGTACTTC
TRBV7-9	15	TRBJ2-2	.	TRBD2	CASRFQEAGTGELFF	TGTGCCAGCAGGTTTCAGGAAGCGGGAACCGGGGAGCTGTTTTTT
TRBV6-1	14	TRBJ1-5	.	.	CASSEGTMDQPQHF	TGTGCCAGCAGTGAAGGGACTATGGATCAGCCCCAGCATTTT
TRBV12-3/TRBV12-4	16	TRBJ2-1	.	TRBD2	CASSPPGSGRRNEQFF	TGTGCCAGCAGCCCCCCGGGAAGCGGGAGAAGAAATGAGCAGTTCTTC
TRBV7-9	17	TRBJ2-7	few	.	CASSSMAQGRTTYEQYF	TGTGCCAGCAGCTCTATGGCGCAGGGCCGAACAACCTACGAGCAGTACTTC
TRBV2	15	TRBJ2-1	.	.	CASSRRTESYNEQFF	TGTGCCAGCAGTCGACGGACCGAGTCCTACAATGAGCAGTTCTTC
TRBV2	12	TRBJ2-7	.	.	CASRSSEYEQYF	TGTGCCAGCAGGTCGTCGGAATACGAGCAGTACTTC
TRBV2	14	TRBJ1-1	.	.	CASKGTQTHTEAFF	TGTGCCAGCAAGGGGACACAAACCCACACTGAAGCTTTCTTT
TRBV4-1	17	TRBJ2-1	.	TRBD1	CASSQVPGQGPYNEQFF	TGCGCCAGCAGCCAAGTTCCCGGACAGGGCCCCTACAATGAGCAGTTCTTC
TRBV7-8	14	TRBJ2-1	few	TRBD1	CASRNRGPGEEQFF	TGTGCCAGCAGGAATAGGGGGCCAGGGGAGGAGCAGTTCTTC
TRBV19	12	TRBJ1-2	.	TRBD1	CASRQGRYGYTF	TGTGCCAGCAGACAGGGGAGGTATGGCTACACCTTC
TRBV7-9	14	TRBJ2-3	few	.	CASSWQGRSGTQYF	TGTGCCAGCAGCTGGCAGGGACGGTCGGGTACGCAGTATTTT
TRBV30	12	TRBJ1-4	.	.	CAWGRDGEKLFF	TGTGCCTGGGGCCGTGACGGTGAAAAACTGTTTTTT
TRBV18	17	TRBJ2-7	.	TRBD1	CASSPGTGGFGSYEQYF	TGTGCCAGCTCACCAGGGACAGGGGGATTTGGCTCCTACGAGCAGTACTTC
TRBV7-2	13	TRBJ2-3	many	.	CASGDRHTDTQYF	TGTGCCAGCGGGGATCGACACACAGATACGCAGTATTTT
TRBV7-2	18	TRBJ1-2	few	.	CASSLLGGSRRANYGYTF	TGTGCCAGCAGCCTCCTAGGGGGGTCGCGGAGGGCTAACTATGGCTACACCTTC
TRBV12-3/TRBV12-4	14	TRBJ2-3	few	.	CASSLLRGPDTQYF	TGTGCCAGCAGTTTACTGAGAGGGCCAGATACGCAGTATTTT
TRBV6-5	14	TRBJ2-7	few	TRBD1	CASSRQGPPYEQYF	TGTGCCAGCAGTCGACAGGGGCCTCCCTACGAGCAGTACTTC
TRBV5-1	14	TRBJ1-1	few	TRBD1	CASGGGTGGREAFF	TGCGCCAGCGGTGGCGGGACAGGGGGACGTGAAGCTTTCTTT
TRBV12-3/TRBV12-4	15	TRBJ1-5	.	.	CASSTTGLENQPQHF	TGTGCCAGCAGTACTACAGGGTTGGAAAATCAGCCCCAGCATTTT